These 25 T cell receptor beta chains were all obtained from the same sample, sequenced in a study of CD8+ T cells in alopecia areata. Investigators isolated RNA and reverse transcribed it into cDNA to act as the sequencing template. Clones were read by immunoSEQ multiplex PCR, and TCRdb kept only the in-frame ones, dropping some. Of approximately 140,000 clones in the sample, approximately 45% were seen once. Sample: CD4+ T cells sorted from blood. These receptor sequences come from a human donor with alopecia areata.

The chain uses TRBV11-2 and TRBJ2-3, with TRBD2 as a possible D gene (6 bases). This CDR3 contains 14 residues. Germline V gene sequence: CDR1 SGHAT, CDR2 FQNNGV. The V gene lost 4 bases and the J gene lost 1 base, with 9 bases spanning the gap. The CDR3 is CASSWRDRTDTQYF. Here the CDR3 DNA reads TGTGCCAGCAGCTGGCGGGACCGCACAGATACGCAGTATTTT.

This clone has more than one count but fewer than ten. The chain has TRBV7-9 and TRBJ1-3; a possible D gene is TRBD1 (6 bases). The ends were cut back, 2 bases at V and 2 bases at J, with 13 bases in the middle. Germline V gene lookup returns CDR1 SEHNR and CDR2 FQNEAQ (reference sequence). This CDR3 spans 16 amino acids. The DNA for the CDR3 is TGTGCCAGCAGCTTATGGGCGACAGGTCCTGGAAACACCATATATTTT. This gives the protein CASSLWATGPGNTIYF.

The chain employs TRBV6-5 and TRBJ2-7; 8 bases map to TRBD2. The CDR3 extends over 14 amino acids. CDR1 and CDR2 from the germline V gene are MNHEY and SVGAGI. V dropped 6 bases and J dropped 5; count of bases not matched to a gene: 9. Written as DNA, the CDR3 is TGTGCCAGCAGGGACTCGGGGGGGCGAAACGAGCAGTACTTC. As protein: CASRDSGGRNEQYF.

This chain connects TRBV10-2 to TRBJ1-1; 10 bases are shared with TRBD1. With V trimmed by 6 bases and J by 5 bases, 9 bases remained unmatched. The length of the CDR3 is 15 residues. The germline gives CDR1 WSHSY, CDR2 SAAADI. This chain's CDR3 is CASSPDRGFGTEAFF. The CDR3 bases are TGCGCCAGCAGCCCGGACAGGGGGTTCGGAACTGAAGCTTTCTTT.

The V call is TRBV9, the J call TRBJ1-1, with TRBD1 identical over 9 bases. The CDR3 length is 15 residues. The V gene end was trimmed by 0 bases and the J gene end by 5 bases; junction bases not matched to a gene: 5. Germline CDR1 and CDR2: SGDLS and YYNGEE. CDR3 in DNA: TGTGCCAGCAGCGTAGCTACAGGGGGCGTTACTGAAGCTTTCTTT. It specifies CASSVATGGVTEAFF.

CDR3 DNA: TGCAGCGTTCTTGGGCCTCATGGCTACACCTTC. This translates into CSVLGPHGYTF. The rearrangement joins TRBV29-1 to TRBJ1-2; D remains unclear. Trimming stripped 5 bases from V and 6 bases from J, with 10 bases between. The germline CDR1 and CDR2 sequences are SQVTM and ANQGSEA. The CDR3 spans 11 residues.

This clone was observed a few times. The chain employs TRBV2 and TRBJ2-3; maybe TRBD2 (5 bases). The CDR3 is 15 amino acids. Germline assignment: CDR1 SNHLY and CDR2 FYNNEI. Trimming shortened V by 4 bases and J by 2 bases, and 13 bases separated the two germline ends. The CDR3 DNA follows: TGTGCCAGCAGTGGACTCGCGGGCTTCACAGATACGCAGTATTTT. It codes for CASSGLAGFTDTQYF.

The chain has TRBV18 and TRBJ2-6; D may be TRBD1 (6 bases). Trimming cost V 4 bases and J 0 bases, with 7 bases left between them. CDR1 is KGHSH, CDR2 LQKENI, per germline. CDR3 length: 15 residues. The CDR3 reads CASSRGGSGANVLTF. CDR3 sequence (DNA): TGTGCCAGCTCACGAGGGGGCTCTGGGGCCAACGTCCTGACTTTC.

The chain recombines TRBV28 with TRBJ2-1, with 8 bases that match TRBD1. The CDR3 runs 15 residues. Losses at the gene ends were 3 bases for V and 9 bases for J; bases not matched to a gene: 10. Looked up from germline, CDR1 is MDHEN and CDR2 is SYDVKM. DNA for the CDR3: TGTGCCAGCAGTTTCCGGGACAGGACCCACCGTGAGCAGTTCTTC. Translated: CASSFRDRTHREQFF.

CDR3 amino acids: CASSQAPEGNQYF. The CDR3 DNA reads as TGTGCCAGCAGCCAAGCCCCCGAGGGTAACCAGTACTTC. The chain uses TRBV25-1 and TRBJ2-7, with D maybe TRBD2 (5 bases). Germline CDR1 reads MGHDK; CDR2 reads SYGVNS. The CDR3 is 13 residues long. V lost 6 bases to trimming and J lost 10 bases, with 19 bases between them.

This clone was observed a handful of times. The chain links TRBV28 to TRBJ1-1; D is uncertain. V lost 8 bases to trimming and J lost 3 bases, with 13 bases between them. The CDR3 sequence is 13 residues long. CDR1 is MDHEN, CDR2 SYDVKM, per germline. The CDR3 sequence is CASWTGTYTEAFF. The CDR3 coding sequence is TGTGCCAGCTGGACGGGTACTTACACTGAAGCTTTCTTT.

CDR3 residues: CASSLANSFNEQFF. DNA for the CDR3: TGCGCCAGCAGCTTGGCCAATAGCTTCAATGAGCAGTTCTTC. The J gene is TRBJ2-1, the V gene TRBV5-1; D is uncertain. V was trimmed by 0 bases and J by 6 bases, leaving 10 bases between them. Germline loops: CDR1 SGHRS, CDR2 YFSETQ. This CDR3 region has 14 residues. Based on the CDR3 plus reference TRBV5-1 and TRBJ2-1, the full variable domain is KAGVTQTPRYLIKTRGQQVTLSCSPISGHRSVSWYQQTPGQGLQFLFEYFSETQRNKGNFPGRFSGRQFSNSRSEMNVSTLELGDSALYLCASSLANSFNEQFFGPGTRLTVL.

The rearrangement links TRBV5-1 to TRBJ2-5; D perhaps matches TRBD2 (6 bases). Trimming took 4 bases from V and 5 from J, leaving 12 bases between them. The CDR3 has 13 residues. Germline V lookup: CDR1 SGHRS, CDR2 YFSETQ. The DNA for the CDR3 is TGCGCCAGCAGCGGAGGGGAAGGGGAGACCCAGTACTTC. Translating it yields CASSGGEGETQYF.

This chain joins TRBV5-1 and TRBJ2-1; 11 nucleotides line up with TRBD2. The CDR3 extends over 18 amino acids. The ends lost 2 bases at V and 6 bases at J; junction bases unmatched: 13. From germline, CDR1 is SGHRS and CDR2 YFSETQ. The CDR3 region has the DNA TGCGCCAGCAGCTTCCTAGCCTTAGCGGGAGGGAAGCGCAATGAGCAGTTCTTC. Encoded protein: CASSFLALAGGKRNEQFF.

This clone was detected a few times. The chain has TRBV6-1 and TRBJ2-5, with D perhaps being TRBD1 or TRBD2 (5 bases each). The germline CDR1 and CDR2 sequences are MNHNS and SASEGT. Trimming shortened V by 7 bases and J by 4 bases, and 10 bases separated the two germline ends. CDR3 length: 12 amino acids. The CDR3 DNA sequence: TGTGCCAGCACTTTTGGGGGAGAGACCCAGTACTTC. This gives the protein CASTFGGETQYF.

This clone has more than one count but fewer than ten. The rearrangement links TRBV28 to TRBJ2-5; possibly TRBD1 or TRBD2 for D (5 bases each). Trimming took 2 bases from V and 8 from J, leaving 15 bases between them. The CDR3 is 14 residues long. The germline gives CDR1 MDHEN, CDR2 SYDVKM. DNA for the CDR3: TGTGCCAGCAGTTTACAAGGGACGCCCTTAACCCAGTACTTC. Its translation: CASSLQGTPLTQYF.

V is TRBV5-1 and J is TRBJ2-7; 8 nucleotides agree with TRBD1. Trimming took 4 bases from V and 1 from J; bases not matched to a gene: 10. CDR1 and CDR2 from the germline V gene are SGHRS and YFSETQ. This CDR3 has 16 amino acids. CDR3 protein: CASSPTGTGQSYEQYF. The DNA for the CDR3 is TGCGCCAGCAGCCCGACCGGGACAGGACAATCCTACGAGCAGTACTTC.

This clone was seen only a few times. This rearrangement joins TRBV7-9 to TRBJ1-1; perhaps TRBD1 as D (5 bases). From germline, CDR1 is SEHNR and CDR2 FQNEAQ (reference sequence). The V end was cut by 5 bases, the J end by 5 bases, with 12 bases between. The CDR3 runs to 13 residues. The CDR3 loop reads CASSPLWGTEAFF. CDR3 nucleotide sequence: TGTGCCAGCAGCCCCCTGTGGGGGACTGAAGCTTTCTTT.

The chain carries TRBV29-1 and TRBJ2-1; D is uncertain. Germline lookup yields CDR1 SQVTM and CDR2 ANQGSEA. CDR3 length: 12 amino acids. Trimming stripped 6 bases from V and 4 bases from J, with 10 bases between. The CDR3 loop is CSVAPRYNEQFF. The DNA for the CDR3 is TGCAGCGTGGCCCCACGATACAATGAGCAGTTCTTC.

This rearrangement joins TRBV14 to TRBJ2-5; D may be TRBD2 (5 bases). Germline V gives CDR1 SGHDN, CDR2 FVKESK. V was cut by 3 bases and J by 9 bases, with 14 bases left in between. CDR3 length equals 13 residues. This chain's CDR3 is CASSHAGGWAQYF. CDR3 nucleotide sequence: TGTGCCAGCAGCCACGCTGGAGGATGGGCCCAGTACTTC.

This clone turned up a few times. Sequence at one end of the junction differs from germline and may be a read error. V is TRBV7-7 and J is TRBJ2-5; D may be TRBD1 (6 bases). Germline-derived CDR1 and CDR2 are SSHAT and FNYEAQ (reference sequence). This CDR3 has 14 residues. The CDR3 spells CASSLDRGAETQYF. As DNA, the CDR3 is TGTGCTAGCAGCCTGGACAGAGGGGCGGAGACCCAGTACTTC.

This clone was found once. CDR3 DNA: TGTGCCAGCAGAGCCCTGGGGGTGGGGTGTACTGAAGCTTTCTTT. Its protein is CASRALGVGCTEAFF. V and J are TRBV27 and TRBJ1-1; the D gene is possibly TRBD1 (5 bases). CDR1 is MNHEY and CDR2 is SMNVEV in the germline V gene (reference sequence). Deletions cut 6 bases from V and 5 bases from J, with 19 bases between. This CDR3 has 15 residues.

This clone was observed once. This chain links TRBV5-4 with TRBJ2-5, with D maybe TRBD1 (6 bases). This CDR3 region has 14 residues. CDR1 SGHNT and CDR2 YYREEE come from the germline V gene (reference sequence). The germline V and J ends were trimmed by 4 bases and 5 bases, with 15 bases remaining between them. The CDR3 DNA sequence: TGTGCCAGCAGCCCGGACAGCTACGAGGAGACCCAGTACTTC. Its translation is CASSPDSYEETQYF.

The rearrangement uses TRBV7-6 and TRBJ2-2; D gene unclear. The CDR3 spans 15 residues. Trimming removed 5 bases from V and 3 bases from J, with 13 bases in between. In germline, CDR1 is SGHVS, CDR2 FNYEAQ. The CDR3, as DNA: TGTGCCAGCAGCACAGATCCAGCGTACACCGGGGAGCTGTTTTTT. As protein: CASSTDPAYTGELFF.

The chain joins TRBV28 to TRBJ2-7; TRBD1 or TRBD2 may be the D gene (5 bases each). Trimming removed 6 bases at V and 2 bases at J, with 20 bases between. Germline V CDR1 and CDR2: MDHEN, SYDVKM. The length of the CDR3 is 16 residues. CDR3 in DNA: TGTGCCAGCAGCCTCAGGGCCGGGTGGGGGACCTACGAGCAGTACTTC. It codes for CASSLRAGWGTYEQYF.